The rows below give T cell receptor beta chains drawn from one sample of a study of shared T cell receptors in the human thymus. The table came from immunoSEQ multiplex PCR; TCRdb's copy has only in-frame clones and leaves some out. The repertoire has about 660,000 clones, 85% to 90% of them found once; the top ten carry 0.0095% to 0.012%. These data also featured in a second study, about human thymus T cells.

Input material: thymocytes. These receptors came from a boy in the first two years of life with a congenital heart defect. The CDR3 runs from the conserved cysteine through the conserved F or W. The D gene is left open where the match is weak. Clone size is shown for a subset of rows, as once, few, many or a class of expanded clone.

J | D | V | size | CDR3 | DNA
TRBJ2-3 | NA | TRBV5-4 | few | CASSWRADTQYF | TGTGCCAGCAGCTGGAGGGCCGATACGCAGTATTTT
TRBJ1-1 | TRBD1 | TRBV28 | NA | CASSDPGTGVEAFF | TGTGCCAGCAGTGACCCCGGGACAGGGGTTGAAGCTTTCTTT
TRBJ2-1 | NA | TRBV19 | NA | CASSILSMSSYNEQFF | TGTGCCAGTAGTATCCTCTCTATGAGCTCCTACAATGAGCAGTTCTTC
TRBJ2-4 | NA | TRBV5-1 | NA | CASSLGQIPAKNIQYF | TGCGCCAGCAGCCTCGGACAGATCCCAGCCAAAAACATTCAGTACTTC
TRBJ1-3 | TRBD1 | TRBV7-2 | NA | CASSYHRGRGNTIYF | TGTGCCAGCAGCTATCACAGGGGGCGAGGAAACACCATATATTTT
TRBJ2-7 | TRBD2 | TRBV6-6 | NA | CASKSSGRVPYEQYF | TGTGCCAGCAAATCAAGCGGGAGAGTACCCTACGAGCAGTACTTC
TRBJ2-7 | TRBD2 | TRBV28 | NA | CASSLGGEQYF | TGTGCCAGCAGTTTGGGGGGGGAGCAGTACTTC
TRBJ2-7 | NA | TRBV7-6 | few | CASSSAVGQSSYEQYF | TGTGCCAGCAGCTCGGCGGTTGGACAGAGCTCCTACGAGCAGTACTTC
TRBJ2-1 | NA | TRBV29-1 | NA | CSVETPEGGGRDEQFF | TGCAGCGTTGAAACCCCCGAGGGGGGGGGTAGGGATGAGCAGTTCTTC
TRBJ2-7 | TRBD2 | TRBV10-1 | once | CASESDRETRTSGTTISYEQYF | TGCGCCAGCGAATCGGACAGGGAGACCCGGACTAGCGGGACAACCATCTCCTACGAGCAGTACTTC
TRBJ2-7 | NA | TRBV5-6 | NA | CASSLLQSYEQYF | TGCGCCAGCAGCTTGTTACAAAGCTACGAGCAGTACTTC
TRBJ2-3 | TRBD2 | TRBV4-3 | NA | CASSQEVKPPEGTSESTDTQYF | TGCGCCAGCAGCCAAGAGGTAAAGCCCCCGGAGGGGACTAGCGAGAGCACAGATACGCAGTATTTT
TRBJ2-5 | TRBD1 | TRBV29-1 | NA | CSGVDREETQYF | TGCAGCGGCGTCGACAGGGAGGAGACCCAGTACTTC
TRBJ1-2 | NA | TRBV7-2 | NA | CASSPLSPGDYGYTF | TGTGCCAGCAGCCCCTTATCCCCAGGGGACTATGGCTACACCTTC
TRBJ2-3 | TRBD1 | TRBV15 | NA | CATSPGTDTDTQYF | TGTGCCACCAGCCCCGGGACAGACACAGATACGCAGTATTTT
TRBJ2-7 | TRBD1 | TRBV5-6 | few | CASSCPGQGVYEQYF | TGTGCCAGCAGCTGTCCGGGACAGGGGGTTTACGAGCAGTACTTC
TRBJ2-7 | TRBD2 | TRBV11-2 | NA | CASSTPLGLAAIYEQYF | TGTGCCAGCAGCACCCCCCTTGGGCTAGCGGCGATCTACGAGCAGTACTTC
TRBJ2-3 | TRBD2 | TRBV4-3 | NA | CASSFRDYRTDTQYF | TGCGCCAGCAGCTTCCGGGACTACCGCACAGATACGCAGTATTTT
TRBJ2-7 | NA | TRBV12-1 | NA | CASSFFPPRLAGPVNTYEQYF | TGTGCCAGCAGCTTTTTTCCACCCCGACTAGCGGGCCCCGTTAATACCTACGAGCAGTACTTC
TRBJ2-7 | TRBD1 | TRBV27 | NA | CASSARDRGGGLGPEQYF | TGTGCCAGCAGTGCCCGGGACAGGGGGGGAGGGCTAGGGCCCGAGCAGTACTTC
TRBJ2-5 | NA | TRBV4-3 | NA | CASSQERSTQYF | TGCGCCAGCAGCCAAGAGCGGTCGACCCAGTACTTC
TRBJ2-7 | NA | TRBV15 | NA | CATSREPTGEQYF | TGTGCCACCAGCAGAGAACCTACAGGGGAGCAGTACTTC
TRBJ2-7 | TRBD2 | TRBV18 | NA | CASSPQTSASYEQYF | TGTGCCAGCTCACCACAAACTAGCGCGTCCTACGAGCAGTACTTC
TRBJ2-7 | TRBD1 | TRBV7-2 | NA | CASSASRPRRDRAYEQYF | TGTGCCAGCAGCGCGAGTAGGCCAAGGCGGGACAGGGCCTACGAGCAGTACTTC
TRBJ2-3 | NA | TRBV5-1 | NA | CASSLGWRPQYF | TGCGCCAGCAGCTTGGGGTGGAGGCCGCAGTATTTT
TRBJ2-3 | NA | TRBV2 | NA | CASSESSQVTQYF | TGTGCCAGCAGTGAATCGAGCCAAGTCACGCAGTATTTT
TRBJ1-4 | NA | TRBV21-1 | NA | CASSTPGEKLFF | TGTGCCAGCAGCACACCGGGGGAAAAACTGTTTTTT
TRBJ1-2 | NA | TRBV28 | NA | CASTFWGRGIHGYTF | TGTGCCAGCACCTTTTGGGGAAGGGGGATTCATGGCTACACCTTC
TRBJ2-3 | NA | TRBV27 | few | CASSGQFTDTQYF | TGTGCCAGCAGTGGGCAGTTTACAGATACGCAGTATTTT
TRBJ2-3 | TRBD1 | TRBV5-1 | NA | CASSTGTGRRRDTQYF | TGCGCCAGCAGCACCGGGACAGGGAGACGGAGGGATACGCAGTATTTT
TRBJ1-4 | TRBD1 | TRBV27 | NA | CASRLGLDRGREREKLFF | TGTGCCAGCAGATTAGGGCTGGACAGGGGAAGAGAACGCGAAAAACTGTTTTTT
TRBJ1-1 | TRBD1 | TRBV7-2 | NA | CASSLPGTAHEAFF | TGTGCCAGCAGCCTGCCCGGGACAGCCCATGAAGCTTTCTTT
TRBJ2-1 | NA | TRBV5-6 | NA | CASSSKLARVREFF | TGTGCCAGCAGCTCCAAACTAGCCAGGGTACGGGAGTTCTTC
TRBJ1-3 | NA | TRBV28 | NA | CASTTLGPPLRGNTIYF | TGTGCCAGCACCACTTTGGGGCCGCCGCTAAGAGGAAACACCATATATTTT
TRBJ2-7 | NA | TRBV6-1 | NA | CASSDEGTDLSYEQYF | TGTGCCAGCAGTGATGAGGGCACAGACCTCTCCTACGAGCAGTACTTC
TRBJ1-5 | TRBD1 | TRBV7-2 | NA | CASSSPSPGTGVQPQHF | TGTGCCAGCAGCTCCCCCAGCCCCGGGACAGGGGTTCAGCCCCAGCATTTT
TRBJ2-7 | NA | TRBV14 | once | CASSHHGQEQYF | TGTGCCAGCAGCCACCATGGACAGGAGCAGTACTTC
TRBJ2-1 | TRBD1 | TRBV6-6 | NA | CASSYSKRGLNEQFF | TGTGCCAGCAGTTACTCGAAAAGGGGGCTAAATGAGCAGTTCTTC
TRBJ2-1 | NA | TRBV4-3 | NA | CASSQVGRRDPEQFF | TGCGCCAGCAGCCAAGTCGGTAGGCGGGACCCCGAGCAGTTCTTC
TRBJ2-2 | TRBD2 | TRBV5-1 | few | CASSPGRSSGSSGELFF | TGCGCCAGCAGCCCCGGGAGGAGTAGCGGGAGTTCCGGGGAGCTGTTTTTT
TRBJ2-7 | NA | TRBV7-8 | once | CASSLVPPVAASYEQYF | TGTGCCAGCAGCTTAGTGCCCCCGGTAGCGGCTTCCTACGAGCAGTACTTC
TRBJ1-1 | TRBD1 | TRBV27 | NA | CASSFYRGGTEAFF | TGTGCCAGCAGTTTCTACAGGGGTGGGACTGAAGCTTTCTTT
TRBJ2-2 | TRBD2 | TRBV15 | NA | CATSRDIWRGTSANTGELFF | TGTGCCACCAGCAGAGATATCTGGAGGGGGACTAGCGCGAACACCGGGGAGCTGTTTTTT
TRBJ2-5 | NA | TRBV27 | NA | CASSSPQWAETQYF | TGTGCCAGCAGTTCCCCCCAATGGGCAGAGACCCAGTACTTC
TRBJ1-3 | TRBD1 | TRBV11-2 | NA | CASSPVEGARGNTIYF | TGTGCCAGCAGCCCCGTGGAGGGGGCGCGTGGAAACACCATATATTTT
TRBJ2-7 | TRBD2 | TRBV7-9 | NA | CASGPSGLAGGRYEQYF | TGTGCCAGCGGGCCCTCGGGACTAGCGGGAGGACGCTACGAGCAGTACTTC
TRBJ2-1 | NA | TRBV2 | few | CASSVVGEQFF | TGTGCCAGCAGTGTAGTTGGTGAGCAGTTCTTC
TRBJ2-3 | TRBD1 | TRBV5-1 | NA | CASSLRTGGLASTDTQYF | TGCGCCAGCAGCTTGCGGACAGGGGGCTTGGCTAGCACAGATACGCAGTATTTT
TRBJ2-2 | NA | TRBV28 | NA | CASSLEWWRAGELFF | TGTGCCAGCAGTTTAGAGTGGTGGCGGGCCGGGGAGCTGTTTTTT
TRBJ2-5 | NA | TRBV2 | NA | CASSPRGATEGTQYF | TGTGCCAGCAGTCCCCGGGGGGCCACGGAGGGGACCCAGTACTTC
TRBJ2-1 | TRBD2 | TRBV19 | NA | CASSIRLAEVPINEQFF | TGTGCCAGTAGTATCCGACTAGCGGAAGTCCCGATCAATGAGCAGTTCTTC
TRBJ2-1 | TRBD2 | TRBV9 | NA | CASSIRLAGGPGNEQFF | TGTGCCAGCAGCATCCGACTAGCGGGAGGGCCGGGTAATGAGCAGTTCTTC
TRBJ2-7 | TRBD1 | TRBV28 | once | CANGGDREKLQYF | TGTGCCAATGGCGGGGACAGGGAGAAGTTGCAGTACTTC
TRBJ2-7 | NA | TRBV7-9 | NA | CASSLGIGSYEQYF | TGTGCCAGCAGCTTAGGTATAGGGAGCTACGAGCAGTACTTC